A single sample is the source of the 16 T cell receptor beta chains below, sequenced in a study of blood T cell repertoires in COVID-19. The assay was immunoSEQ multiplex PCR, and TCRdb's table has in-frame clones only and misses some. This table holds 150,000 to 200,000 clones, 60% to 80% found once. Sequenced sample: peripheral blood. Receptor source: a woman aged 70-85 years with acute or convalescent COVID-19.

This chain's CDR3 is CASSLGLRNQGEQFF. The CDR3 bases are TGTGCCAGCAGCTTGGGACTTCGGAATCAGGGTGAGCAGTTCTTC. This chain links TRBV5-6 with TRBJ2-1, with a weak D call TRBD1 (5 bases). Germline assignment: CDR1 SGHDT and CDR2 YYEEEE. Trimming left V 0 bases short and J 9 bases short, with 16 bases between. The CDR3 extends over 15 amino acids.

V usage is TRBV29-1 and J usage is TRBJ2-5; maybe TRBD1 (5 bases). This CDR3 has 17 residues. Germline values: CDR1 SQVTM, CDR2 ANQGSEA. Deletions cut 3 bases from V and 5 bases from J, with 25 bases between. CDR3 sequence (DNA): TGCAGCGTTGATTCCAGTCAGGGCGGAAAGTTTATCGAGACCCAGTACTTC. This encodes CSVDSSQGGKFIETQYF.

This chain joins TRBV5-1 and TRBJ1-2; 9 positions agree with TRBD1. The CDR3 length is 14 residues. CDR1 SGHRS and CDR2 YFSETQ come from the germline V gene. Trimming removed 0 bases from V and 4 bases from J; junction bases left unmatched: 1. The CDR3 protein is CASSLEGQGYGYTF. The CDR3 DNA is TGCGCCAGCAGCTTGGAGGGACAGGGCTATGGCTACACCTTC.

About this clone itself: The DNA is left out, because the CDR3 cannot be placed on it with certainty; the CDR3 is given as TCRdb lists it. This chain's CDR3 is CARSVAQGSCLPRYEQYF. V gene TRBV7-5 combines with J gene TRBJ2-7; the table's D call, TRBD1, was not checked against the DNA. TRBV7-5 is a known pseudogene. The length of the CDR3 is 18 amino acids, counting both ends.

The rearrangement joins TRBV7-8 to TRBJ1-2; 9 bases are a match to TRBD1. Unmatched junction bases numbered 7, after V lost 0 bases and J lost 5 bases. Germline V CDR1 and CDR2: SGHVS, FQNEAQ. This CDR3 region has 16 residues. CDR3 nucleotides: TGTGCCAGCAGCTTAGCGCTAAGAGGGACAGGGTATGGCTACACCTTC. Protein sequence: CASSLALRGTGYGYTF.

The J gene is TRBJ1-6, the V gene TRBV4-1; D unclear. This CDR3 region has 18 residues. Trimming removed 0 bases at V and 0 bases at J, with 12 bases between. Germline V lookup: CDR1 MGHRA, CDR2 YSYEKL. CDR3 protein: CASSQESTGSSYNSPLHF. DNA of the CDR3: TGCGCCAGCAGCCAAGAATCAACGGGGAGCTCCTATAATTCACCCCTCCACTTT.

The chain joins TRBV2 to TRBJ2-1; 8 bases agree with TRBD1. V lost 7 bases, J lost 6 bases, and 5 bases stayed unmatched. Germline V gene data show CDR1 as SNHLY and CDR2 as FYNNEI. CDR3 length equals 13 residues. CDR3 protein: CASKGQGANEQFF. DNA of the CDR3: TGTGCCAGCAAGGGGCAGGGGGCCAATGAGCAGTTCTTC.

The V and J genes are TRBV10-3 and TRBJ2-7, with D perhaps TRBD1 (5 bases). V lost 3 bases to trimming and J lost 6 bases, with 12 bases between them. Germline lookup yields CDR1 ENHRY and CDR2 SYGVKD. This CDR3 spans 13 amino acids. CDR3 DNA sequence: TGTGCCATCAGTGACAGGGAACCGAGCGAGCAGTACTTC. Its protein product is CAISDREPSEQYF.

In its sample, this clone was seen a few times. The chain has TRBV5-1 and TRBJ2-7; 10 nucleotides match TRBD1. From germline, CDR1 is SGHRS and CDR2 YFSETQ. V dropped 4 bases and J dropped 7; count of bases not matched to a gene: 5. The CDR3 covers 13 residues. This chain's CDR3 is CASSQGQGGEQYF. CDR3 coding DNA: TGCGCCAGCAGCCAAGGACAGGGGGGTGAGCAGTACTTC.

This clone showed up just a few times. The chain employs TRBV27 and TRBJ2-2; 7 bases are shared with TRBD1. With V trimmed by 3 bases and J by 5 bases, 12 bases remained unmatched. Germline V gives CDR1 MNHEY, CDR2 SMNVEV (reference sequence). The CDR3 is 17 amino acids. The CDR3 DNA reads TGTGCCAGCAGTTTTCTTTGGGAGACAGGGAGAACCGGGGAGCTGTTTTTT. It is translated as CASSFLWETGRTGELFF.

The gene calls are TRBV15 and TRBJ1-2; the D is unclear. The CDR3 has 14 residues. V dropped 4 bases and J dropped 5 bases, with 14 bases sitting between them. Germline V gene data show CDR1 as LNHNV and CDR2 as YYDKDF (reference sequence). The CDR3: CATSKDSGWYGYTF. The DNA for the CDR3 is TGTGCCACCAGCAAGGATAGCGGGTGGTATGGCTACACCTTC.

The chain carries TRBV6-5 and TRBJ1-4, with 7 bases matching TRBD1. Germline CDR1 and CDR2: MNHEY and SVGAGI. This CDR3 comprises 15 residues. The V segment lost 6 bases and the J segment 8 bases; nucleotides outside the gene matches: 12. The CDR3 nucleotides are TGTGCCAGCAGCCCGCGGACAGGTGGGCTGGAAAAACTGTTTTTT. Protein product: CASSPRTGGLEKLFF.

The V and J genes are TRBV6-5 and TRBJ1-1, with D hard to call. CDR3 size: 13 residues. V was cut by 5 bases and J by 1 base, with 8 bases left in between. Germline CDR1 and CDR2: MNHEY and SVGAGI. CDR3 nucleotides: TGTGCCAGCAGTCTCAACACGAACACTGAAGCTTTCTTT. Its translation: CASSLNTNTEAFF.

The CDR3 loop reads CASRRTGETRGPGELFF. The CDR3 DNA reads as TGTGCCAGCAGGCGGACAGGGGAAACGAGGGGCCCCGGGGAGCTGTTTTTT. The chain is built from TRBV7-8 and TRBJ2-2; TRBD1 matches at 9 bases. Germline V gene sequence: CDR1 SGHVS, CDR2 FQNEAQ. The CDR3 length is 17 residues. V dropped 6 bases and J dropped 6; count of bases not matched to a gene: 14. The whole variable domain, remainder taken from reference TRBV7-8 and TRBJ2-2, is GAGVSQSPRYKVAKRGQDVALRCDPISGHVSLFWYQQALGQGPEFLTYFQNEAQLDKSGLPSDRFFAERPEGSVSTLKIQRTQQEDSAVYLCASRRTGETRGPGELFFGEGSRLTVL.

The V gene is TRBV7-3, the J gene TRBJ2-6; no clear D gene. Germline V CDR1 and CDR2: SGHTA, FQGTGA. This CDR3 is 19 amino acids long. V was clipped by 5 bases and J by 4 bases, with 24 bases between them. The CDR3 here is CASSRRGDQLLSGANVLTF. The CDR3 coding sequence is TGTGCCAGCAGCCGACGAGGAGACCAACTTCTGTCGGGGGCCAACGTCCTGACTTTC.

The chain has TRBV5-6 and TRBJ2-5; D remains ambiguous. CDR1 and CDR2 from the germline V gene are SGHDT and YYEEEE. The germline V and J ends were trimmed by 3 bases and 7 bases, with 19 bases remaining between them. This CDR3 spans 15 amino acids. DNA for the CDR3: TGTGCCAGCAGCTCCCTATCACCCGAATACGGGACCCAGTACTTC. Translated: CASSSLSPEYGTQYF. Looking up the rest from reference TRBV5-6 and TRBJ2-5 gives the full variable domain: DAGVTQSPTHLIKTRGQQVTLRCSPKSGHDTVSWYQQALGQGPQFIFQYYEEEERQRGNFPDRFSGHQFPNYSSELNVNALLLGDSALYLCASSSLSPEYGTQYFGPGTRLLVL.